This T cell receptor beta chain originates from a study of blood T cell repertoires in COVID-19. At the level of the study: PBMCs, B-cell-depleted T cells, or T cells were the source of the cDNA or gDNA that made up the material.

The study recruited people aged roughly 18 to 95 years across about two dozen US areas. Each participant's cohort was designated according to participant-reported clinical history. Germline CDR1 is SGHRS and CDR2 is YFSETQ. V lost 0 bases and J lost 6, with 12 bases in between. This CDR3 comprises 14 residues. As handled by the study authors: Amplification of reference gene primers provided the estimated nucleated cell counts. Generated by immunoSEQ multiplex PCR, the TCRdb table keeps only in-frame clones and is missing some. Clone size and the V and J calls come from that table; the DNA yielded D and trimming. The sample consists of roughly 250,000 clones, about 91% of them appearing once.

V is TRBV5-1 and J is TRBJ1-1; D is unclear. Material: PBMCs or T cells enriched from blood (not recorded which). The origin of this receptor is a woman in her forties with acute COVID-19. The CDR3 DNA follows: TGCGCCAGCAGCTTGGCAACCGGGGTTCCTGAAGCTTTCTTT. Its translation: CASSLATGVPEAFF.